This T cell receptor beta chain came from a study of T cells in Graves' hyperthyroidism and ophthalmopathy. Germline V CDR1 and CDR2: SGHKS, YYEKEE (reference sequence). The CDR3 extends over 14 amino acids. Deletions cut 3 bases from V and 5 bases from J, with 14 bases between. General study results and limits: Among clonotypes expanded in thyroid above 0.001, most were also found in blood.

This clonotype occurred many times. Antigen unknown. Template material for amplifying TCR beta CDR3 regions consisted of RNA transcripts. Carried out on the TCR CDR3, a first-round RT-PCR used the HTBI primer set. MiXCR, applied by TCRdb to the multiplex PCR reads, yields one record per CDR3 protein. The table shows under 300,000 distinct CDR3 sequences, with around 15% occurring only once. V and J are TRBV5-5 and TRBJ1-1; possibly TRBD1 for D (6 bases). The clonotype comes from a middle-aged woman with Graves' hyperthyroidism. The sequenced sample was blood. CDR3: CASSYRALGTEAFF. The CDR3 nucleotides are TGTGCCAGCAGCTACAGGGCGTTAGGGACTGAAGCTTTCTTT.